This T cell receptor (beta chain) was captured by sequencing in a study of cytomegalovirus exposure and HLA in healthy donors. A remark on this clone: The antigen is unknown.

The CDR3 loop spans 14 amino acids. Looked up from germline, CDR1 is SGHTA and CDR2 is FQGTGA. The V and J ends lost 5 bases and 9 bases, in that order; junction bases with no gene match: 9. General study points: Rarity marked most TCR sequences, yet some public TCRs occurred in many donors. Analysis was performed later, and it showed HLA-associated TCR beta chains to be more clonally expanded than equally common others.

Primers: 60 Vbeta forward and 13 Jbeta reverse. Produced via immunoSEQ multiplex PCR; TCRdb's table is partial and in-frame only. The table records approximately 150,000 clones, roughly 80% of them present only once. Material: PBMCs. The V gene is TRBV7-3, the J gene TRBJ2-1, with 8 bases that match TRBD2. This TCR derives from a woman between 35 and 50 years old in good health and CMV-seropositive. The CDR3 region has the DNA TGTGCCAGCAGCCCGGGGACTAGTGGGGCTGAGCAGTTCTTC. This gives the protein CASSPGTSGAEQFF. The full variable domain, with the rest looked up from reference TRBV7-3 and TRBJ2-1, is GAGVSQTPSNKVTEKGKYVELRCDPISGHTALYWYRQSLGQGPEFLIYFQGTGAADDSGLPNDRFFAVRPEGSVSTLKIQRTERGDSAVYLCASSPGTSGAEQFFGPGTRLTVL.